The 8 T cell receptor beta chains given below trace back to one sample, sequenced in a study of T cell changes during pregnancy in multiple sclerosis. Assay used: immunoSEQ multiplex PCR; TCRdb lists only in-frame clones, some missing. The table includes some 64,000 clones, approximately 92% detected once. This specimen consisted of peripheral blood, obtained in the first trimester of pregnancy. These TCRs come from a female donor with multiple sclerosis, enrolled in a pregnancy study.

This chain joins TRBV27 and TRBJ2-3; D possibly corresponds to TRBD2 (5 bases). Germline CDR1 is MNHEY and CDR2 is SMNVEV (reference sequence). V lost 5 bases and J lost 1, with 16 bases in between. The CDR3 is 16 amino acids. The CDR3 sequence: CASSQQRADGTDTQYF. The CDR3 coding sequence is TGTGCCAGCAGTCAACAGAGGGCGGATGGCACAGATACGCAGTATTTT.

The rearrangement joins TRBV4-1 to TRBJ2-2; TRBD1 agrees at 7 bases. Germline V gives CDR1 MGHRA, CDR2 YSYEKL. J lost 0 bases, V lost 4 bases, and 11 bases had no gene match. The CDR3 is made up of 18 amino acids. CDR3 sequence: CASSRRDRANANTGELFF. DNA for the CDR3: TGCGCCAGCAGCCGGAGAGACAGGGCAAACGCGAACACCGGGGAGCTGTTTTTT.

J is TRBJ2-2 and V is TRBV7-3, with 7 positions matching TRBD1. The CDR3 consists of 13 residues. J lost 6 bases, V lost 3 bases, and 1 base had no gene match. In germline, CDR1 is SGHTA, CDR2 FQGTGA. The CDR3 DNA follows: TGTGCCAGCAGCTTCACAGGGGCCGGGGAGCTGTTTTTT. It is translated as CASSFTGAGELFF.

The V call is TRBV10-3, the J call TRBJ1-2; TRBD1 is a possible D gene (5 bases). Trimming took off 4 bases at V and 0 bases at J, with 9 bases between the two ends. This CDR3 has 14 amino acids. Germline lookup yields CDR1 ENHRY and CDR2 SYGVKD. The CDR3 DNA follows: TGTGCCATCAGTGTGGGGGACTCTAACTATGGCTACACCTTC. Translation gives CAISVGDSNYGYTF.

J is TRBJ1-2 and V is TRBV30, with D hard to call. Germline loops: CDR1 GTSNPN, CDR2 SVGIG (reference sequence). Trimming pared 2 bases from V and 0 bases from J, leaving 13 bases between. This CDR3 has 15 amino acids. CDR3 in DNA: TGTGCCTGGAGTCGCAAAGCGGGAGCTAACTATGGCTACACCTTC. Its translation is CAWSRKAGANYGYTF. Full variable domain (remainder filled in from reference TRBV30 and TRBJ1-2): SQTIHQWPATLVQPVGSPLSLECTVEGTSNPNLYWYRQAAGRGLQLLFYSVGIGQISSEVPQNLSASRPQDRQFILSSKKLLLSDSGFYLCAWSRKAGANYGYTFGSGTRLTVV.

CDR3 sequence (DNA): TGTGCCAGCACGAGAGGAAGTCAGCCCCAGCATTTT. Its protein product is CASTRGSQPQHF. The genes are TRBV2 and TRBJ1-5; D is unresolved. Deletions cut 7 bases from V and 6 bases from J, with 10 bases between. This CDR3 region has 12 residues. Germline V CDR1 and CDR2: SNHLY, FYNNEI.

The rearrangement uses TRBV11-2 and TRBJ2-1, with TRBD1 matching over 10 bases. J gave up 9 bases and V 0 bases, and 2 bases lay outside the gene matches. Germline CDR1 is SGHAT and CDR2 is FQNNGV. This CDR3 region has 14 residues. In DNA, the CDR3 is TGTGCCAGCAGCTTAGAAAGGACAGGGGGTGAGCAGTTCTTC. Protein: CASSLERTGGEQFF. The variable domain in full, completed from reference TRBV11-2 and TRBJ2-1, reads EAGVAQSPRYKIIEKRQSVAFWCNPISGHATLYWYQQILGQGPKLLIQFQNNGVVDDSQLPKDRFSAERLKGVDSTLKIQPAKLEDSAVYLCASSLERTGGEQFFGPGTRLTVL.

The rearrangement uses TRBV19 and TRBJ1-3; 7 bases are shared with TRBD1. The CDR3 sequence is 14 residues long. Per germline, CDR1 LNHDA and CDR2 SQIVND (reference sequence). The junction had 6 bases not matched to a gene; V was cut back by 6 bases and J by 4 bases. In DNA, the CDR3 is TGTGCCAGTAGGCTACAGGGGTACGGAAACACCATATATTTT. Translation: CASRLQGYGNTIYF.